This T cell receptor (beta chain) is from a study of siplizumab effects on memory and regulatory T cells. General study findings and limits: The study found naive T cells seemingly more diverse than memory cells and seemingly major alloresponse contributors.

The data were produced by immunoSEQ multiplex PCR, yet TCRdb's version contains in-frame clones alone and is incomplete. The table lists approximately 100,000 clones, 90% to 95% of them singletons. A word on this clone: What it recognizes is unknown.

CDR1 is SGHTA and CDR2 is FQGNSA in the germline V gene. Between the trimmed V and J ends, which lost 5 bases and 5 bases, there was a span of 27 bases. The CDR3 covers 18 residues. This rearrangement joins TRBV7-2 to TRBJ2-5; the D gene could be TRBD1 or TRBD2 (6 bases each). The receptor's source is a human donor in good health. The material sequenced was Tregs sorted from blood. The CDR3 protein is CASSRRGQGLLRAETQYF. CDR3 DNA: TGTGCCAGCAGCCGACGGGGGCAGGGCCTTCTAAGGGCGGAGACCCAGTACTTC.